The rows below give T cell receptor beta chains drawn from one sample of a study of blood T cell repertoires in COVID-19. Data came from immunoSEQ multiplex PCR; TCRdb stores just in-frame clones and leaves some out. The sample shows approximately 300,000 clones, 86% of them seen only once. The sample consisted of PBMCs or T cells enriched from blood (not recorded which). These receptors all stem from a man aged 30 to 39 who had recovered from COVID-19. CDR3s include the opening cysteine and the closing phenylalanine or tryptophan. The order of the fields is CDR3 length, V gene, D gene, clone size, J gene, CDR3 DNA, CDR3 protein. The D gene is left open where the match is weak. Clone sizes are given selectively: once, few, many, or a class where the clone is expanded.

16	TRBV19	TRBD1	NA	TRBJ1-5	TGTGCCAGTAAGTTCTCACCGGGACAGGGGAGTCAGCCCCAGCATTTT	CASKFSPGQGSQPQHF
14	TRBV6-4	TRBD2	NA	TRBJ2-3	TGTGCCACCGGACTAGCGGGGGGCGCAGATACGCAGTATTTT	CATGLAGGADTQYF
17	TRBV6-6	TRBD2	NA	TRBJ2-1	TGTGCCAGCAGTCCCCGTGTGGCGGGAGGGCCCCACAATGAGCAGTTCTTC	CASSPRVAGGPHNEQFF
12	TRBV10-3	NA	few	TRBJ1-5	TGTGCCATCAGTGACACAGGCACACCCCAGCATTTT	CAISDTGTPQHF
18	TRBV12-5	TRBD1	NA	TRBJ1-2	TGTGCTAGTGGTTTTGCTACTACCAGGACAGGGGGCGAAAGTGGCTACACCTTC	CASGFATTRTGGESGYTF
14	TRBV28	NA	NA	TRBJ2-7	TGTGCCAGCACCGAGACAGGATTCTCCTACGAGCAGTACTTC	CASTETGFSYEQYF
16	TRBV6-6	TRBD2	NA	TRBJ2-3	TGTGCCAGCACCACATCCCAAGCGGGAGCGACAGATACGCAGTATTTT	CASTTSQAGATDTQYF
16	TRBV24-1	TRBD2	NA	TRBJ2-4	TGTGCCACCAGTGATTCCGGACTAGCGGGGATAAACATTCAGTACTTC	CATSDSGLAGINIQYF
15	TRBV7-6	TRBD1	NA	TRBJ2-5	TGTGCCAGCAGGAGGGGGGCAGGGGGCTTGGAGACCCAGTACTTC	CASRRGAGGLETQYF
15	TRBV4-1	TRBD2	NA	TRBJ2-1	TGCGCCAGCATTAGCGGGGTAGGCTCCTACAATGAGCAGTTCTTC	CASISGVGSYNEQFF
12	TRBV4-1	NA	NA	TRBJ1-3	TGCGCCAGCAGCCATCAGGGAAACACCATATATTTT	CASSHQGNTIYF
16	TRBV18	TRBD1	NA	TRBJ2-1	TGTGCCAGCTCACCACCGGTCGGGACAGGGGGTGGTCGGCAGTTCTTC	CASSPPVGTGGGRQFF
17	TRBV3-1/TRBV3-2	TRBD1	NA	TRBJ1-1	TGTGCCAGCAGCCGGAAAGGGACAGGGGGCTCGAACACTGAAGCTTTCTTT	CASSRKGTGGSNTEAFF
16	TRBV5-1	TRBD1	NA	TRBJ1-4	TGCGCCAGCAGGCATCGACAGGGGGCAACTAATGAAAAACTGTTTTTT	CASRHRQGATNEKLFF
13	TRBV28	TRBD1	NA	TRBJ2-3	TGTGCCAGCAGGGACAGGGCTTTGGATACGCAGTATTTT	CASRDRALDTQYF
15	TRBV7-7	NA	NA	TRBJ2-6	TGTGCTAGCAGCGATGGGGACTTTGGGGCCAACGTCCTGACTTTC	CASSDGDFGANVLTF